This T cell receptor (beta chain) was observed in a study of identical twins. Study-wide results and limits: Zero-insertion results could be subject to partial confounding by invariant MAIT and iNKT cells.

TCRdb passed the 5' RACE reads through MiXCR, listing each CDR3 protein once. The repertoire has about 810,000 distinct CDR3 sequences, 9% to 15% of them found once; the top ten carry 1.5% to 2%. From germline, CDR1 is MGHRA and CDR2 YSYEKL. The V gene end was trimmed by 0 bases and the J gene end by 4 bases; junction bases not matched to a gene: 9. There are 17 residues in the CDR3. This clonotype was detected ten times or more. Its antigen is not identified. This sample also appeared in a second study, on yellow fever vaccine responses in identical twins.

The TCR sequence derives from a woman under 30 in good health. Sequences were obtained from PBMCs. The gene calls are TRBV4-1 and TRBJ2-1, with 7 bases identical to TRBD1. This CDR3 is CASSQDPDRESYNEQFF. The CDR3 bases are TGCGCCAGCAGCCAAGATCCCGACAGGGAAAGTTACAATGAGCAGTTCTTC.